Below are 29 T cell receptor beta chains sequenced from a single sample in a study of blood T cell repertoires in COVID-19. The table came from immunoSEQ multiplex PCR; TCRdb's copy has only in-frame clones and leaves some out. The repertoire holds 210,000 or so clones, around 80% seen once, with roughly 7% in the top ten. The material sequenced was peripheral blood. These receptors were taken from a woman of 80 years or more with COVID-19, enrolled during active disease.

V usage is TRBV7-9 and J usage is TRBJ2-2; 7 bases align to TRBD2. J was trimmed by 3 bases and V by 6 bases; bases with no gene match: 7. There are 15 residues in the CDR3. The germline V gene encodes CDR1 SEHNR and CDR2 FQNEAQ (reference sequence). CDR3 protein: CASSWRELDTGELFF. Written as DNA, the CDR3 is TGTGCCAGCAGTTGGCGGGAGCTCGACACCGGGGAGCTGTTTTTT.

The chain couples TRBV25-1 to TRBJ1-1, with TRBD1 matching over 7 bases. J gave up 0 bases and V 2 bases, and 3 bases lay outside the gene matches. Germline CDR1 is MGHDK and CDR2 is SYGVNS. This CDR3 is 15 amino acids long. The CDR3 region has the DNA TGTGCCAGCAGTGAAACAGGGGTAATGAACACTGAAGCTTTCTTT. This encodes CASSETGVMNTEAFF. The full variable domain, rest sourced from reference TRBV25-1 and TRBJ1-1, is EADIYQTPRYLVIGTGKKITLECSQTMGHDKMYWYQQDPGMELHLIHYSYGVNSTEKGDLSSESTVSRIRTEHFPLTLESARPSHTSQYLCASSETGVMNTEAFFGQGTRLTVV.

The chain employs TRBV6-5 and TRBJ1-1; TRBD1 matches at 7 bases. Germline lookup yields CDR1 MNHEY and CDR2 SVGAGI. The CDR3 totals 15 residues. J lost 11 bases, V lost 4 bases, and 16 bases had no gene match. CDR3 DNA sequence: TGTGCCAGCAGTTCCCAGGGGGGCAGGGTAAGATGGGCTTTCTTT. Translated, it gives CASSSQGGRVRWAFF.

The J gene is TRBJ2-7, the V gene TRBV20-1; D not certain. Trimming removed 3 bases at V and 7 bases at J, with 19 bases between. CDR1 and CDR2 from the germline V gene are DFQATT and SNEGSKA (reference sequence). This CDR3 has 14 amino acids. The CDR3 here is CSASATTWSAEQYF. CDR3 nucleotides: TGCAGTGCTAGTGCAACCACCTGGAGTGCGGAGCAGTACTTC.

The genes are TRBV3-1 (or the pseudogene TRBV3-2) and TRBJ1-1; D is unclear. CDR3 length equals 12 residues. The germline V gene has CDR1 LGHDT and CDR2 YNNKEL (reference sequence). The germline V and J ends were trimmed by 0 bases and 10 bases, with 9 bases remaining between them. The DNA for the CDR3 is TGTGCCAGCAGCCAAGATCAAGGGAGAGCTTTCTTT. Protein sequence: CASSQDQGRAFF.

The CDR3 bases are TGTGCCAGCAGAACGGACAGGCTGAACACTGAAGCTTTCTTT. Protein: CASRTDRLNTEAFF. The chain uses TRBV6-6 and TRBJ1-1; 7 bases line up with TRBD1. This CDR3 is built from 14 residues. Germline CDR1 and CDR2: MNHNY and SVGAGI (reference sequence). V trimming: 6 bases; J trimming: 0 bases; junction bases outside the gene matches: 4.

The chain is built from TRBV5-7 and TRBJ2-7, with TRBD1 matching over 7 bases. TRBV5-7 is annotated as an ORF whose role is uncertain. This CDR3 has 14 residues. V shed 2 bases and J 2 bases; nucleotides not matched to a gene: 4. The CDR3 loop is CASSLTGTAYEQYF. In DNA form, the CDR3 reads TGTGCCAGCAGCTTAACCGGGACAGCCTACGAGCAGTACTTC.

This chain connects TRBV5-1 to TRBJ2-5; a possible D gene is TRBD1 (6 bases). Trimming removed 4 bases at V and 5 bases at J, with 18 bases between. The CDR3 consists of 15 residues. The germline V gene has CDR1 SGHRS and CDR2 YFSETQ. The DNA of the CDR3 is TGCGCCAGCAGCGATCTCCGGGACACGGGGGAGACCCAGTACTTC. Residues: CASSDLRDTGETQYF.

The rearrangement uses TRBV28 and TRBJ2-3, with D maybe TRBD2 (6 bases). The CDR3 consists of 13 residues. Germline V CDR1 and CDR2: MDHEN, SYDVKM. V was trimmed by 7 bases and J by 1 base, leaving 9 bases between them. CDR3 region: CASKASGTDTQYF. The CDR3, as DNA: TGTGCCAGCAAGGCTAGCGGCACAGATACGCAGTATTTT.

The chain combines TRBV18 with TRBJ2-1, with 11 nucleotides matching TRBD2. V shed 6 bases, J shed 6 bases, and the junction held 4 bases outside the gene matches. CDR1 is KGHSH and CDR2 is LQKENI in the germline V gene. The CDR3 has 14 amino acids. The CDR3: CASSLGTSGNEQFF. The CDR3 DNA follows: TGTGCCAGCTCTCTCGGGACTAGCGGCAATGAGCAGTTCTTC.

This clone was recorded a few times. The V call is TRBV5-1, the J call TRBJ2-2; 9 nucleotides line up with TRBD1. The CDR3 totals 18 residues. With V trimmed by 4 bases and J by 1 base, 11 bases remained unmatched. Germline V gene data show CDR1 as SGHRS and CDR2 as YFSETQ. The CDR3 region has the DNA TGCGCCAGCAGCGGGGGGACAGGGATAAGAAGGAACACCGGGGAGCTGTTTTTT. Amino acid sequence: CASSGGTGIRRNTGELFF.

J is TRBJ2-5 and V is TRBV6-5, with 7 bases identical to TRBD1. The germline V gene has CDR1 MNHEY and CDR2 SVGAGI. The V and J ends lost 6 bases and 11 bases, in that order; junction bases with no gene match: 9. This CDR3 has 12 amino acids. The CDR3: CASSTDRVAQYF. The DNA for the CDR3 is TGTGCCAGCAGCACCGACAGGGTTGCACAGTACTTC.

This chain links TRBV9 with TRBJ2-2; D possibly corresponds to TRBD2 (6 bases). There are 16 residues in the CDR3. Germline loops: CDR1 SGDLS, CDR2 YYNGEE. With 4 bases removed from V and 5 bases from J, the gap between germline ends came to 18 bases. DNA for the CDR3: TGTGCCAGCAGCCCATCCCGGGGGAGTCTGACCGGGGAGCTGTTTTTT. This codes for CASSPSRGSLTGELFF.

V is TRBV27 and J is TRBJ2-2; TRBD2 agrees at 9 bases. Germline lookup yields CDR1 MNHEY and CDR2 SMNVEV (reference sequence). The J segment lost 5 bases and the V segment lost 1 base, leaving 5 bases of the junction unmatched. CDR3 length: 16 amino acids. The CDR3 DNA reads TGTGCCAGCAGTTTATTATCTAGCGGGAAGACCGGGGAGCTGTTTTTT. Translating gives CASSLLSSGKTGELFF.

The J gene is TRBJ2-1, the V gene TRBV13; D might be TRBD2 (6 bases). The CDR3 consists of 14 residues. CDR1 PRHDT and CDR2 FYEKMQ come from the germline V gene (reference sequence). The V end was cut by 1 base, the J end by 6 bases, with 10 bases between. The CDR3 DNA reads as TGTGCCAGCAGCTTAGTTGCTAGCGCCAATGAGCAGTTCTTC. This encodes CASSLVASANEQFF. The full variable domain, in which reference TRBV13 and TRBJ2-1 provide the parts outside the CDR3, is AAGVIQSPRHLIKEKRETATLKCYPIPRHDTVYWYQQGPGQDPQFLISFYEKMQSDKGSIPDRFSAQQFSDYHSELNMSSLELGDSALYFCASSLVASANEQFFGPGTRLTVL.

As to this clone: Other DNA sequences within the sample encode an identical CDR3. V gene TRBV19 combines with J gene TRBJ1-1; 7 bases are a match to TRBD1. The CDR3 covers 16 residues. Germline lookup yields CDR1 LNHDA and CDR2 SQIVND (reference sequence). V shed 5 bases, J shed 0 bases, and the junction held 9 bases outside the gene matches. Here the CDR3 DNA reads TGTGCCAGTAGTCCCCGCTTGGGACAGCTGAACACTGAAGCTTTCTTT. Its protein is CASSPRLGQLNTEAFF.

The V call is TRBV3-1 (or the pseudogene TRBV3-2), the J call TRBJ2-3; 7 positions agree with TRBD2. The germline gives CDR1 LGHDT, CDR2 YNNKEL (reference sequence). Unmatched junction bases numbered 12, after V lost 8 bases and J lost 4 bases. The CDR3 is 15 amino acids. CDR3 sequence: CASRPGGGSADTQYF. CDR3 bases: TGTGCCAGCCGCCCCGGGGGAGGGAGCGCAGATACGCAGTATTTT.

This rearrangement joins TRBV6-1 to TRBJ1-6; D remains ambiguous. Trimming took 1 base from V and 0 from J, leaving 7 bases between them. Germline CDR1 and CDR2: MNHNS and SASEGT. This CDR3 spans 16 amino acids. The CDR3 bases are TGTGCCAGCAGTGAAGTGCGGAGCTCCTATAATTCACCCCTCCACTTT. Translation: CASSEVRSSYNSPLHF.

The DNA for the CDR3 is TGTGCCAGTAGTATATGGCAGGGCACTGAAGCTTTCTTT. It specifies CASSIWQGTEAFF. The chain has TRBV19 and TRBJ1-1; possibly TRBD1 for D (5 bases). Germline values: CDR1 LNHDA, CDR2 SQIVND (reference sequence). With 2 bases removed from V and 4 bases from J, the gap between germline ends came to 8 bases. There are 13 residues in the CDR3.

Comment on this clone: One junction end does not reproduce the germline sequence, and a read error may be involved. CDR3 nucleotides: TGTGCCAGCAGCTCTCTCCCCAACTTTGGCTACACCTTC. Encoded protein: CASSSLPNFGYTF. V and J are TRBV7-2 and TRBJ1-2; D gene uncertain. The germline gives CDR1 SGHTA, CDR2 FQGNSA. The CDR3 sequence is 13 residues long.

J is TRBJ1-5 and V is TRBV6-5; a weak D match, TRBD1 (5 bases). CDR1 and CDR2 (germline): MNHEY, SVGAGI. Trimming left V 6 bases short and J 6 bases short, with 15 bases between. The CDR3 is 14 amino acids. The CDR3 reads CASRLAGVSQPQHF. As DNA, the CDR3 is TGTGCCAGCAGGCTGGCGGGGGTCTCTCAGCCCCAGCATTTT.

The chain recombines TRBV15 with TRBJ2-2; D uncertain. CDR1 is LNHNV and CDR2 is YYDKDF in the germline V gene (reference sequence). The CDR3 sequence is 13 residues long. Trimming pared 8 bases from V and 0 bases from J, leaving 7 bases between. The chain's CDR3 is CATSRSNTGELFF. The CDR3, as DNA: TGTGCCACCTCCAGGTCGAACACCGGGGAGCTGTTTTTT.

The V and J genes are TRBV27 and TRBJ1-5; TRBD1 matches 9 bases. CDR3 length: 16 amino acids. V dropped 6 bases and J dropped 6; count of bases not matched to a gene: 12. Germline V CDR1 and CDR2: MNHEY, SMNVEV (reference sequence). The CDR3 DNA sequence: TGTGCCAGCAGCTCCGGCCCGGGACAGGGTGTTCAGCCCCAGCATTTT. This encodes CASSSGPGQGVQPQHF.

J is TRBJ1-5 and V is TRBV14, with D perhaps TRBD1 (6 bases). Germline V gene data show CDR1 as SGHDN and CDR2 as FVKESK. This CDR3 region has 16 residues. With 0 bases removed from V and 7 bases from J, the gap between germline ends came to 16 bases. The CDR3 region has the DNA TGTGCCAGCAGCCAAGAGGGGGCCAACCCTGGGCAGCCCCAGCATTTT. Its protein product is CASSQEGANPGQPQHF. The variable domain in full, completed from reference TRBV14 and TRBJ1-5, reads EAGVTQFPSHSVIEKGQTVTLRCDPISGHDNLYWYRRVMGKEIKFLLHFVKESKQDESGMPNNRFLAERTGGTYSTLKVQPAELEDSGVYFCASSQEGANPGQPQHFGDGTRLSIL.

V gene TRBV3-1 (or the pseudogene TRBV3-2) combines with J gene TRBJ2-3, with 10 bases fitting TRBD2. Germline CDR1 LGHDT, CDR2 YNNKEL (reference sequence). There are 16 residues in the CDR3. V was clipped by 4 bases and J by 5 bases; unmatched bases: 9. CDR3 nucleotide sequence: TGTGCCAGCAGCCCATGGACTAGCGGACAGGGAGATACGCAGTATTTT. Translating gives CASSPWTSGQGDTQYF.

This clone has a single count. V is TRBV9 and J is TRBJ2-1; TRBD2 matches at 11 bases. The V gene end was trimmed by 5 bases and the J gene end by 3 bases; junction bases not matched to a gene: 4. The CDR3 length is 15 residues. CDR1 is SGDLS and CDR2 is YYNGEE in the germline V gene. Here the CDR3 reads CASSNTSGGYNEQFF. The DNA for the CDR3 is TGTGCCAGCAGTAATACTAGCGGGGGCTACAATGAGCAGTTCTTC.

V is TRBV18 and J is TRBJ1-2; 8 bases are a match to TRBD1. This CDR3 has 15 amino acids. V lost 3 bases, J lost 2 bases, and 5 bases stayed unmatched. CDR1 is KGHSH, CDR2 LQKENI, per germline. CDR3 in amino acids: CASSPLQGENYGYTF. In nucleotides, the CDR3 is TGTGCCAGCTCACCTCTACAGGGGGAGAACTATGGCTACACCTTC.

J is TRBJ1-1 and V is TRBV5-1; D might be TRBD1 (6 bases). Germline V gene data show CDR1 as SGHRS and CDR2 as YFSETQ. The CDR3 totals 17 residues. V was clipped by 0 bases and J by 4 bases, with 19 bases between them. The CDR3 spells CASSLGVSGAVSTEAFF. The CDR3, as DNA: TGCGCCAGCAGCTTGGGGGTTTCAGGGGCGGTCAGCACTGAAGCTTTCTTT.

The CDR3 DNA reads TGTGCCAGCAGCTTAGCCCCAGGGGGCAGTGGAAACACCATATATTTT. This gives the protein CASSLAPGGSGNTIYF. The chain uses TRBV7-6 and TRBJ1-3; 8 bases align to TRBD1. Germline CDR1 and CDR2: SGHVS and FNYEAQ. The CDR3 length is 16 residues. V dropped 0 bases and J dropped 3; count of bases not matched to a gene: 4.